This TCR beta chain derives from a study of T cell repertoires in cytomegalovirus infection. Study at large: The public TCR beta signatures pointed to both CMV infection and matching HLA type.

The germline V and J ends were trimmed by 0 bases and 3 bases, with 20 bases remaining between them. Germline V gives CDR1 SGHDN, CDR2 FVKESK. The CDR3 sequence is 18 residues long. TCRdb ran MiXCR on the reads and lists one entry per CDR3 protein. The data hold about 900,000 distinct CDR3 sequences, with less than 35% observed a single time. About this clonotype: Its antigen is still unknown.

The clonotype comes from a human donor in good health (CMV status not recorded). Some clones in this sample may be carry-over from other donors' samples. This sequence joins TRBV14 and TRBJ2-5; D tentatively fits TRBD1 or TRBD2 (7 bases each). Sequences were derived from cultured CD8+ T cells from PBMCs, sampled from culture after CMV antigen stimulation. The CDR3 nucleotides read TGTGCCAGCAGCCAAGATCTCTGGGAGGGGGCGAGAAAAGAGACCCAGTACTTC. Its translation: CASSQDLWEGARKETQYF.